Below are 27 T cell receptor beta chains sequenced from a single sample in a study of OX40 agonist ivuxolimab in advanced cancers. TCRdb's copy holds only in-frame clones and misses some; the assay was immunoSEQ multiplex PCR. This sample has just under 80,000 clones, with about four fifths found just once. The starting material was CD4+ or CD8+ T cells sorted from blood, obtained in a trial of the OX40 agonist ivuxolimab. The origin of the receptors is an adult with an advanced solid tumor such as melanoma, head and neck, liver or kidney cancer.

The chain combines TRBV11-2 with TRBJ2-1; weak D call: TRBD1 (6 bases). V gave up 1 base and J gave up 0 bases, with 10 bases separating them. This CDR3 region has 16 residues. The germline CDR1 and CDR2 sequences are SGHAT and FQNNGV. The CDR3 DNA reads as TGTGCCAGCAGCTTAGTCAGGGGTAGCTCCTACAATGAGCAGTTCTTC. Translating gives CASSLVRGSSYNEQFF.

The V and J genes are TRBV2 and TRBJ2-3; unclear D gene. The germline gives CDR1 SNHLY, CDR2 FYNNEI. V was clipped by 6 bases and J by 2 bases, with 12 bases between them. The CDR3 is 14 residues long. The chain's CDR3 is CASSFDHNTDTQYF. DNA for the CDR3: TGTGCCAGCAGCTTTGACCATAACACAGATACGCAGTATTTT.

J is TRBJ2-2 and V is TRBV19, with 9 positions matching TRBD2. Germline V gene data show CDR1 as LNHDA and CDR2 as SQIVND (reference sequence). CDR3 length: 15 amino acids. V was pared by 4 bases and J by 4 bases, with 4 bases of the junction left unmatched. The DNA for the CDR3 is TGTGCCAGTAGTAAACTAGCGGGCTTCACCGGGGAGCTGTTTTTT. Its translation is CASSKLAGFTGELFF.

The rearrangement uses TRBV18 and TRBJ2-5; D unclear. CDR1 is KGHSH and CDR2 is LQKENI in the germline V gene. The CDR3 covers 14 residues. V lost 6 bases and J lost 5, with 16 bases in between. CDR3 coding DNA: TGTGCCAGCTCGCGGTCCGAGTATCAGGAGACCCAGTACTTC. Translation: CASSRSEYQETQYF.

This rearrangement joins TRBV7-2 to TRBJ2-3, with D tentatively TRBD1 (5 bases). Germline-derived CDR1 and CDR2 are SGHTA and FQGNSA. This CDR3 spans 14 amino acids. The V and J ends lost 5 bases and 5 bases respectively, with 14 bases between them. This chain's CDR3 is CASSLTGAQDTQYF. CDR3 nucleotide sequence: TGTGCCAGCAGCCTCACAGGAGCTCAAGATACGCAGTATTTT.

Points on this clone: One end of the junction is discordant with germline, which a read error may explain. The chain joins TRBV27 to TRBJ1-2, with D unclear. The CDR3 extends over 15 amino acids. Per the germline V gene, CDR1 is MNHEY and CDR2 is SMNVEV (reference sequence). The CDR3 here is CASSFPSQDNDGYTF. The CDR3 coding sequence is TGTGCCAGCAGTTTCCCCTCTCAGGATAACGATGGCTACACCTTC.

CDR3 nucleotide sequence: TGTGCCAGCATCACACCGACAAACAACTATGGCTACACCTTC. It encodes CASITPTNNYGYTF. The chain carries TRBV28 and TRBJ1-2; D unresolved. V shed 7 bases and J shed 2 bases, with 14 bases lying between them. From germline, CDR1 is MDHEN and CDR2 SYDVKM. This CDR3 is 14 amino acids long.

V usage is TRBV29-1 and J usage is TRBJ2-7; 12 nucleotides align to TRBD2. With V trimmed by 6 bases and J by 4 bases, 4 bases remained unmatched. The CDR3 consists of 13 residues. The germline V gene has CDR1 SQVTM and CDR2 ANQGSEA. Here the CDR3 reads CSVGLAGQYEQYF. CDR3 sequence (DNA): TGCAGCGTAGGACTAGCGGGACAGTACGAGCAGTACTTC.

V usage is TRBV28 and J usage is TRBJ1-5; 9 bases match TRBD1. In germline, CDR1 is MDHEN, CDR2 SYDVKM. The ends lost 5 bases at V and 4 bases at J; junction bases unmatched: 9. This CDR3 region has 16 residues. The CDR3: CASSRDREELNQPQHF. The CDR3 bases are TGTGCCAGCAGTCGGGACAGGGAAGAATTGAATCAGCCCCAGCATTTT.

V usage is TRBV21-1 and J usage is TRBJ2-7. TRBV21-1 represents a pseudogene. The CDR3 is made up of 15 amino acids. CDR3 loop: CASSLGTESSYEQYF. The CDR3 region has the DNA TGTGCCAGCAGCCTAGGTACAGAGAGCTCCTACGAGCAGTACTTC.

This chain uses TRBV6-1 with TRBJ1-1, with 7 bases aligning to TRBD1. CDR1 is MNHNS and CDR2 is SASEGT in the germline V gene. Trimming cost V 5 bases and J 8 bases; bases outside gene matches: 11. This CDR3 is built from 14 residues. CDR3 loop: CASSLQRQGQEAFF. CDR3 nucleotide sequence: TGTGCCAGCAGTCTCCAAAGACAGGGCCAAGAAGCTTTCTTT.

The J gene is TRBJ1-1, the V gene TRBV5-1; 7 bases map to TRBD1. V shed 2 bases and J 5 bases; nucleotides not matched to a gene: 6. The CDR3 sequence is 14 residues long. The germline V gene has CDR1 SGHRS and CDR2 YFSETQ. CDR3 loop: CASSLQGPTTEAFF. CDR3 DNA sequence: TGCGCCAGCAGCTTACAGGGGCCAACAACTGAAGCTTTCTTT.

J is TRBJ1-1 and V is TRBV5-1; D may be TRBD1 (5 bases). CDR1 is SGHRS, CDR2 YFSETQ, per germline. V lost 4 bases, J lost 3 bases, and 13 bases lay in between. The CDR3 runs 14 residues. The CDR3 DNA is TGCGCCAGCAGCCCCGAACCAGGGTACACTGAAGCTTTCTTT. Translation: CASSPEPGYTEAFF.

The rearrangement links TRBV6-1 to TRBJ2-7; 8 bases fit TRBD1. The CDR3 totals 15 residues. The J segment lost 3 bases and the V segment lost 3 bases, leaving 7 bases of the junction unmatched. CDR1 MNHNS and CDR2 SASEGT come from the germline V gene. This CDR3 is CASSESGTGLYEQYF. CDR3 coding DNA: TGTGCCAGCAGTGAGTCCGGGACAGGACTCTACGAGCAGTACTTC.

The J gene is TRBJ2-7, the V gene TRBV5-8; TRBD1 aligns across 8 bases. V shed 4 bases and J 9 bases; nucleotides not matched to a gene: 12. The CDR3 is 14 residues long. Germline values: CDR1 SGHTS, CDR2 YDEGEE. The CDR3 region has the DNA TGTGCCAGCAGCCTACCCGGACAGGGTGTATGGCAGTACTTC. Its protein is CASSLPGQGVWQYF.

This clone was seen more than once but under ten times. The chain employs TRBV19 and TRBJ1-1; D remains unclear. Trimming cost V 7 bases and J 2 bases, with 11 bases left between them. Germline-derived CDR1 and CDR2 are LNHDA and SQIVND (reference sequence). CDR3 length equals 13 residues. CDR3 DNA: TGTGCCAGTAACCCGACACTAAACACTGAAGCTTTCTTT. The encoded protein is CASNPTLNTEAFF.

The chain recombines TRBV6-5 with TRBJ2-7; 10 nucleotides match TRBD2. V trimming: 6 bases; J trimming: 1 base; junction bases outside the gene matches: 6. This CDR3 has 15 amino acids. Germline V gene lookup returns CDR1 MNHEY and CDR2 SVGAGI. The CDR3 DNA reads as TGTGCCAGCAGCTCCACTAGCGGGGCATCCTACGAGCAGTACTTC. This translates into CASSSTSGASYEQYF.

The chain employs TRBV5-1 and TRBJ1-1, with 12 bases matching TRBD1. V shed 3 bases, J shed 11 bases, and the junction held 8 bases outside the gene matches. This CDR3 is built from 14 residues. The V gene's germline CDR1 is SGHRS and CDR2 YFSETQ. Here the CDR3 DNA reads TGCGCCAGCAGCTCCGGGACAGGGGGCACGGATGCTTTCTTT. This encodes CASSSGTGGTDAFF.

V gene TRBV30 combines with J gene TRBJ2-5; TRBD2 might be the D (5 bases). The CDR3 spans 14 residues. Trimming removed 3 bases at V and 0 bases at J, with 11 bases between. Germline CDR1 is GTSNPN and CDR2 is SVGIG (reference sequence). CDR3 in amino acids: CAWRRLLYQETQYF. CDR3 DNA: TGTGCCTGGAGACGACTATTATACCAAGAGACCCAGTACTTC. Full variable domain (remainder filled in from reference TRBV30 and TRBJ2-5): SQTIHQWPATLVQPVGSPLSLECTVEGTSNPNLYWYRQAAGRGLQLLFYSVGIGQISSEVPQNLSASRPQDRQFILSSKKLLLSDSGFYLCAWRRLLYQETQYFGPGTRLLVL.

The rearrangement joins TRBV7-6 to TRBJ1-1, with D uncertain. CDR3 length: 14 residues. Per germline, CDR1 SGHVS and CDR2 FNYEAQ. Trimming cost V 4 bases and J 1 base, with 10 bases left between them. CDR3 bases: TGTGCCAGCAGCTCGAGAGGCGGGAACACTGAAGCTTTCTTT. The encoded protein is CASSSRGGNTEAFF.

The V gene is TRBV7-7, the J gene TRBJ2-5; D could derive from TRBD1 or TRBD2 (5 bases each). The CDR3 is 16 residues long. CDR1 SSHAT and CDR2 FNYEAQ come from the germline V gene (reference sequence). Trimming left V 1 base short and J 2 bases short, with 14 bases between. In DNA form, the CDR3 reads TGTGCCAGCAGCTTAGGGTGGGGGTTCGGGCAAGAGACCCAGTACTTC. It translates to CASSLGWGFGQETQYF.

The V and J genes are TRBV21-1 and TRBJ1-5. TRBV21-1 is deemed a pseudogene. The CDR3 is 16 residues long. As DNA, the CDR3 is TGTGCCAGCAGCAAAGGACTCACAGTAAAGGAACAGCCCCAGCATTTT. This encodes CASSKGLTVKEQPQHF.

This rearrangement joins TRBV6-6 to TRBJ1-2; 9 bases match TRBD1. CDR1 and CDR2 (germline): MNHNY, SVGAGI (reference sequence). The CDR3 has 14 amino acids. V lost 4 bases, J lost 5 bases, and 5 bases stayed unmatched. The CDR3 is CASSSGTGQYGYTF. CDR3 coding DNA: TGTGCCAGCAGTTCCGGGACAGGGCAGTATGGCTACACCTTC.

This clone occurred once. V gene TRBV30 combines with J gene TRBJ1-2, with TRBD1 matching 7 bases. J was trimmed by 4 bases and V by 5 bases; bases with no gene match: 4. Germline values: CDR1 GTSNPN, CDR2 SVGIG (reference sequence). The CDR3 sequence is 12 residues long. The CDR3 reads CAWDRDSYGYTF. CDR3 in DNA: TGTGCCTGGGACCGGGACAGCTATGGCTACACCTTC.

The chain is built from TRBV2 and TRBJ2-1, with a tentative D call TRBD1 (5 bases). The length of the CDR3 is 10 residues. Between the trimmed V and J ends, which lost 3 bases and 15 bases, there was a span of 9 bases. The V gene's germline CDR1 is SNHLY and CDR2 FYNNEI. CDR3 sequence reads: CASSEPGLFF. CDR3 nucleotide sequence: TGTGCCAGCAGTGAGCCAGGGCTGTTCTTC. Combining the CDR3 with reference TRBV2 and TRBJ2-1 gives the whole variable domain EPEVTQTPSHQVTQMGQEVILRCVPISNHLYFYWYRQILGQKVEFLVSFYNNEISEKSEIFDDQFSVERPDGSNFTLKIRSTKLEDSAMYFCASSEPGLFFGPGTRLTVL.

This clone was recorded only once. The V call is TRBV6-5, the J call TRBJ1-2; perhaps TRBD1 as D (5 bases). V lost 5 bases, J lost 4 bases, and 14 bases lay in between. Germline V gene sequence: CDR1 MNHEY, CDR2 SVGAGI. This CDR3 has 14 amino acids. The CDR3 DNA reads TGTGCCAGCAGTCCCGTTGGGACTGCCTATGGCTACACCTTC. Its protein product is CASSPVGTAYGYTF.

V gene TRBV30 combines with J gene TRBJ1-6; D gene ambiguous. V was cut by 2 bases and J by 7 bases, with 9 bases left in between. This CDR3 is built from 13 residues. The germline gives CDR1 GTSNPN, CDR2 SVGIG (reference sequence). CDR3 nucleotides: TGTGCCTGGAGTCAGTCGCAAAATTCACCCCTCCACTTT. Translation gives CAWSQSQNSPLHF.